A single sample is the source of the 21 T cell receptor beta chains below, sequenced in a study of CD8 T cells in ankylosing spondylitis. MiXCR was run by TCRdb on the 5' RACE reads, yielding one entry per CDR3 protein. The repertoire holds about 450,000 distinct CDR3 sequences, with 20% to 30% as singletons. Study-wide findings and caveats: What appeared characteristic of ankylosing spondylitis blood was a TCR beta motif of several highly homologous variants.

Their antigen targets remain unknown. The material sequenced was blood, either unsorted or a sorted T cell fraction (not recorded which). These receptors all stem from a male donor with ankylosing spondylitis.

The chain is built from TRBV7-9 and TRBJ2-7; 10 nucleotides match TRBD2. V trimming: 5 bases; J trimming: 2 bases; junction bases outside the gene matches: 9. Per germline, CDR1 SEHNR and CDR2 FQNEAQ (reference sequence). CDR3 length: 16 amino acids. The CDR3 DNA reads TGTGCCAGCAGCCCTAGTGGGCTAGCGGGGGCCTACGAGCAGTACTTC. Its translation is CASSPSGLAGAYEQYF.

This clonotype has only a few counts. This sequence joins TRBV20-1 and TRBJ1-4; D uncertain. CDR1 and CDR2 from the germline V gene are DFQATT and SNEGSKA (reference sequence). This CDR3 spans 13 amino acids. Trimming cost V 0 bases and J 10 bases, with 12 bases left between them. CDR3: CSARDWLHGKLFF. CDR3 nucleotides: TGCAGTGCTAGAGATTGGCTGCACGGAAAACTGTTTTTT.

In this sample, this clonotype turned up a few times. CDR3 DNA: TGTGCCATCAGTGGGGGGACTAGCGCTTCCTACGAGCAGTACTTC. Residues: CAISGGTSASYEQYF. The J gene is TRBJ2-7, the V gene TRBV10-3, with 10 bases matching TRBD2. Looked up from germline, CDR1 is ENHRY and CDR2 is SYGVKD. Unmatched junction bases numbered 4, after V lost 4 bases and J lost 1 base. The CDR3 loop spans 15 amino acids.

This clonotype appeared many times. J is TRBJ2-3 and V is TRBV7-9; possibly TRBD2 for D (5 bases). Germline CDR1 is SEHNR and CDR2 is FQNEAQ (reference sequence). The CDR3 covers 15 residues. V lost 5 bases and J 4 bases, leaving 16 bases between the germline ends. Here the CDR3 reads CASSPPEGAADTQYF. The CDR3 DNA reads TGTGCCAGCAGCCCGCCTGAGGGAGCGGCAGATACGCAGTATTTT.

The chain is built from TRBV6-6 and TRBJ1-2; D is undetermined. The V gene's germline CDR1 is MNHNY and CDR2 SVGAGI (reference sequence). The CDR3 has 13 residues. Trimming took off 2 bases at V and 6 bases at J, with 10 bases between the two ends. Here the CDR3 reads CASSYDLGNGYTF. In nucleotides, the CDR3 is TGTGCCAGCAGTTACGATTTAGGGAATGGCTACACCTTC.

CDR3 region: CSAGTSSYEQYV. CDR3 in DNA: TGCAGTGCCGGGACTAGCAGCTACGAGCAGTACGTC. The rearrangement joins TRBV20-1 to TRBJ2-7; 9 nucleotides match TRBD2. CDR1 and CDR2 from the germline V gene are DFQATT and SNEGSKA (reference sequence). J lost 3 bases, V lost 6 bases, and 3 bases had no gene match. The CDR3 totals 12 residues.

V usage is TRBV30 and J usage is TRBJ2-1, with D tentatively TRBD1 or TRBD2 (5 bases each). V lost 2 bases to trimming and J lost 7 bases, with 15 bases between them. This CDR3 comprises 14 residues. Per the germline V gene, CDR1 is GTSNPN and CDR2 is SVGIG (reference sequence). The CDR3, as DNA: TGTGCCTGGAGTTCGGGACCCCAGGGAAATGAGCAGTTCTTC. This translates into CAWSSGPQGNEQFF.

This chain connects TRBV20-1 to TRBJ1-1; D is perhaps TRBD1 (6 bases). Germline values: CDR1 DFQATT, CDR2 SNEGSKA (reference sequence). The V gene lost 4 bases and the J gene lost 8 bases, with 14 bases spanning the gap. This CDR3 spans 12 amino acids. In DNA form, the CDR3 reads TGCAGTGCTACGGACAGTGGGACCGAAGCTTTCTTT. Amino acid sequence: CSATDSGTEAFF.

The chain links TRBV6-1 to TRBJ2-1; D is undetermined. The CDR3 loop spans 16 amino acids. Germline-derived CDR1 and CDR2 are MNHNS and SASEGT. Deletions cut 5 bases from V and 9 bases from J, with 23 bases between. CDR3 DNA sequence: TGTGCCAGCAGTAAACTTGAGGCAATCATGGGCAGTGAGCAGTTCTTC. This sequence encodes CASSKLEAIMGSEQFF.

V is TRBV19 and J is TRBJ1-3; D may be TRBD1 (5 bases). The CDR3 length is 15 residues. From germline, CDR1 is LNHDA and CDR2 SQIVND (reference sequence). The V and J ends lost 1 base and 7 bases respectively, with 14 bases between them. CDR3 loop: CASSIGQPEANTIYF. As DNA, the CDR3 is TGTGCCAGTAGTATAGGACAGCCGGAGGCGAACACCATATATTTT.

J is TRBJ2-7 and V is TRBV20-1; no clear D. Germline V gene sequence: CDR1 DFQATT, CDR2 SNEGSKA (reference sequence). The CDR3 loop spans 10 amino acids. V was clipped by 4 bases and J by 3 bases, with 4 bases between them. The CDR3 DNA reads TGCAGTGCTACTAACTACGAGCAGTACTTC. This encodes CSATNYEQYF.

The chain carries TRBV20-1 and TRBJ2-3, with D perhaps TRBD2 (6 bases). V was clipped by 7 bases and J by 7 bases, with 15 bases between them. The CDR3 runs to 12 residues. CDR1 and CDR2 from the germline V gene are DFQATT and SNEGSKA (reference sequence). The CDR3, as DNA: TGCAGTGTACGAAAACTAGCTAATACGCAGTATTTT. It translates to CSVRKLANTQYF.

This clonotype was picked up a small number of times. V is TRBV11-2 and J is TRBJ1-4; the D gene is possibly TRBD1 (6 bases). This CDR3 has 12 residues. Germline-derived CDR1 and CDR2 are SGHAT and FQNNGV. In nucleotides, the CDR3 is TGTGCTATACAGGGTGATAATGAAAAACTGTTTTTT. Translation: CAIQGDNEKLFF.

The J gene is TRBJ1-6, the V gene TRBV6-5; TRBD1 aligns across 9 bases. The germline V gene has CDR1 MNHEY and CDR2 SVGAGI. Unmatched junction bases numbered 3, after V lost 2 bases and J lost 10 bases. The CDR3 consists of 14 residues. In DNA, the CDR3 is TGTGCCAGCAGTTACGCACAGGGGGCATCACCCCTCCACTTT. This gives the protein CASSYAQGASPLHF.

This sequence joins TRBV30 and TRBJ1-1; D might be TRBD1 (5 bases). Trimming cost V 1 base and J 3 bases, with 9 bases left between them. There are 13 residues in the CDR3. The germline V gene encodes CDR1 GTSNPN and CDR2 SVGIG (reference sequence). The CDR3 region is CAWSGDSYTEAFF. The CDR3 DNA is TGTGCCTGGAGTGGAGACAGTTACACTGAAGCTTTCTTT. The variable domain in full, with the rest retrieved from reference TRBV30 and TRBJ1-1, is SQTIHQWPATLVQPVGSPLSLECTVEGTSNPNLYWYRQAAGRGLQLLFYSVGIGQISSEVPQNLSASRPQDRQFILSSKKLLLSDSGFYLCAWSGDSYTEAFFGQGTRLTVV.

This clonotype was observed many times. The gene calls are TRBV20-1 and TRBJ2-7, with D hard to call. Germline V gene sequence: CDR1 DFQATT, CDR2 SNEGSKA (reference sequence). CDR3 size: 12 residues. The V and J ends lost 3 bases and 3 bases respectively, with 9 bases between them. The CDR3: CSASIRVYEQYF. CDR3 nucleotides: TGCAGTGCTAGCATTAGGGTCTACGAGCAGTACTTC.

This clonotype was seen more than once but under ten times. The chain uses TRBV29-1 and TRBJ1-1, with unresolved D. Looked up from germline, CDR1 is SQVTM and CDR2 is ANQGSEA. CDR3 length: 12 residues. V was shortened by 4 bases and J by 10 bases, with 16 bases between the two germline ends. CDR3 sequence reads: CSVVVPPGGAFF. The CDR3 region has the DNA TGCAGCGTTGTTGTCCCACCCGGCGGAGCTTTCTTT. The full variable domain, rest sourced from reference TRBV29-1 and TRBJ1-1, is SAVISQKPSRDICQRGTSLTIQCQVDSQVTMMFWYRQQPGQSLTLIATANQGSEATYESGFVIDKFPISRPNLTFSTLTVSNMSPEDSSIYLCSVVVPPGGAFFGQGTRLTVV.

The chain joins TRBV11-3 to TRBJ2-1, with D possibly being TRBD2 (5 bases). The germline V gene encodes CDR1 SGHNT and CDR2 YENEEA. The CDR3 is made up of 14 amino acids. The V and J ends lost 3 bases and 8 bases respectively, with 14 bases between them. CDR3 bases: TGTGCCAGCAGCTTTAGCCTAGCCCGGGATGAGCAGTTCTTC. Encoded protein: CASSFSLARDEQFF.

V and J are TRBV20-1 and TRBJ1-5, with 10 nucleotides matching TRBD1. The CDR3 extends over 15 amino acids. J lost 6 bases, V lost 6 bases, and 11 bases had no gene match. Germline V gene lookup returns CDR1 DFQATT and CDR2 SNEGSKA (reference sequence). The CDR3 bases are TGCAGTGCCCGTGACAGGGGGCGAGATGGTCAGCCCCAGCATTTT. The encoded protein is CSARDRGRDGQPQHF.

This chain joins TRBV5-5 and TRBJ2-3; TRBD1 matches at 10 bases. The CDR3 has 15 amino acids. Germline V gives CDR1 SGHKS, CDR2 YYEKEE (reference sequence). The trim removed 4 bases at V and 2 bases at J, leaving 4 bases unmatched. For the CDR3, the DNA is TGTGCCAGCAGCCCGGGGACAGGGGACACAGATACGCAGTATTTT. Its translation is CASSPGTGDTDTQYF.

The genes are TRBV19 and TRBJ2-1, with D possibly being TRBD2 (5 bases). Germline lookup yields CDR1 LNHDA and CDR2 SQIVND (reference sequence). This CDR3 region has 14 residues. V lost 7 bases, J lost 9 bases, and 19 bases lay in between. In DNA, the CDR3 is TGTGCCAGTATCTCCGGGAATACCCATGGTGAGCAGTTCTTC. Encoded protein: CASISGNTHGEQFF. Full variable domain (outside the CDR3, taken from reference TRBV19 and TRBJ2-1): DGGITQSPKYLFRKEGQNVTLSCEQNLNHDAMYWYRQDPGQGLRLIYYSQIVNDFQKGDIAEGYSVSREKKESFPLTVTSAQKNPTAFYLCASISGNTHGEQFFGPGTRLTVL.